These 30 T cell receptor beta chains were all obtained from the same sample, sequenced in a study of shared clonotypes between healthy human individuals. Produced via immunoSEQ multiplex PCR; TCRdb's table is partial and in-frame only. The table includes hundreds of thousands of clones, about three quarters detected once. The sample taken for sequencing was PBMCs. These receptors were taken from a woman aged 40 to 50 in good health. Some clones in this sample may be carry-over from other donors' samples.

V gene TRBV6-5 combines with J gene TRBJ2-7; 9 nucleotides agree with TRBD2. The CDR3 has 15 amino acids. Germline V gives CDR1 MNHEY, CDR2 SVGAGI. The junction had 11 bases not matched to a gene; V was cut back by 6 bases and J by 5 bases. CDR3 nucleotide sequence: TGTGCCAGCAGCGGTCTTAGCGGGAGTTCTGACGAGCAGTACTTC. The encoded protein is CASSGLSGSSDEQYF.

This rearrangement joins TRBV5-1 to TRBJ2-2; either TRBD1 or TRBD2 may supply D (7 bases each). The germline V and J ends were trimmed by 5 bases and 5 bases, with 16 bases remaining between them. This CDR3 is built from 15 residues. The V gene's germline CDR1 is SGHRS and CDR2 YFSETQ. The CDR3 sequence: CASSPRQGGTGELFF. The CDR3 region has the DNA TGCGCCAGCAGTCCCCGGCAGGGGGGGACCGGGGAGCTGTTTTTT. Variable domain in full (rest from reference TRBV5-1 and TRBJ2-2): KAGVTQTPRYLIKTRGQQVTLSCSPISGHRSVSWYQQTPGQGLQFLFEYFSETQRNKGNFPGRFSGRQFSNSRSEMNVSTLELGDSALYLCASSPRQGGTGELFFGEGSRLTVL.

This chain uses TRBV28 with TRBJ1-1; D not certain. CDR1 MDHEN and CDR2 SYDVKM come from the germline V gene. This CDR3 is built from 11 residues. The V gene lost 6 bases and the J gene lost 4 bases, with 6 bases spanning the gap. CDR3 nucleotide sequence: TGTGCCAGCAGAAGCCCCACTGAAGCTTTCTTT. Translation: CASRSPTEAFF.

The rearrangement joins TRBV2 to TRBJ2-6, with 9 bases aligning to TRBD1. CDR1 is SNHLY, CDR2 FYNNEI, per germline. The ends lost 7 bases at V and 2 bases at J; junction bases unmatched: 6. This CDR3 is built from 16 residues. CDR3 DNA sequence: TGTGCCAGCAAGGGACAGGGTGTTGCTGGGGCCAACGTCCTGACTTTC. Translation gives CASKGQGVAGANVLTF.

Of note for this clone: The sample carries other DNA sequences with the same CDR3. This CDR3 is CASSLGGRSYEQYF. The DNA of the CDR3 is TGTGCCAGCAGCTTAGGTGGGCGATCCTACGAGCAGTACTTC. This sequence joins TRBV7-2 and TRBJ2-7; D gene uncertain. Per the germline V gene, CDR1 is SGHTA and CDR2 is FQGNSA. Trimming removed 1 base at V and 1 base at J, with 8 bases between. CDR3 length: 14 residues.

V and J are TRBV19 and TRBJ1-2; the D gene is possibly TRBD1 (5 bases). This CDR3 is 13 amino acids long. V was pared by 3 bases and J by 4 bases, with 9 bases between. Germline lookup yields CDR1 LNHDA and CDR2 SQIVND (reference sequence). DNA for the CDR3: TGTGCCAGTAGTATCGTCAGGGCCTATGGCTACACCTTC. Protein: CASSIVRAYGYTF.

The chain has TRBV9 and TRBJ2-7; 9 bases agree with TRBD1. Losses at the gene ends were 4 bases for V and 1 base for J; bases not matched to a gene: 9. Germline CDR1 reads SGDLS; CDR2 reads YYNGEE. This CDR3 has 16 residues. The CDR3 nucleotides are TGTGCCAGCAGCTTAAACGCCGGGACAGGGTCCTACGAGCAGTACTTC. It codes for CASSLNAGTGSYEQYF.

This clone showed up many times. This specimen includes other DNA sequences encoding the same CDR3. The chain recombines TRBV5-6 with TRBJ2-7, with 7 bases matching TRBD1. V lost 3 bases and J lost 3; bases outside the gene matches: 3. The germline V gene has CDR1 SGHDT and CDR2 YYEEEE. CDR3 size: 13 residues. DNA for the CDR3: TGTGCCAGCAGCTCGACAGGGCGCTACGAGCAGTACTTC. Its translation is CASSSTGRYEQYF.

This clone was seen just once. Since a much larger clone is just one base distant, this may be a read error. This CDR3 fails to terminate in the conserved phenylalanine or tryptophan, so it likely reflects a read error. This chain joins TRBV29-1 and TRBJ2-7; D is uncertain. This CDR3 contains 12 residues. The V and J ends lost 4 bases and 0 bases respectively, with 7 bases between them. Germline V gives CDR1 SQVTM, CDR2 ANQGSEA. The CDR3 nucleotides are TGCAGCGTTGTAGGCAGCTCCTACGAGCAGTACTCC. Protein: CSVVGSSYEQYS.

As regards this clone: The same CDR3 also results from other DNA sequences found in this sample. The chain is built from TRBV28 and TRBJ1-4; D possibly corresponds to TRBD1 (5 bases). The CDR3 contains 15 residues. Germline V CDR1 and CDR2: MDHEN, SYDVKM. V gave up 3 bases and J gave up 0 bases, with 8 bases separating them. The CDR3 DNA reads as TGTGCCAGCAGTTTCGGGGGTGCAACTAATGAAAAACTGTTTTTT. This translates into CASSFGGATNEKLFF.

This clone was counted between two and nine times. The V and J genes are TRBV6-6 and TRBJ2-7, with TRBD1 matching over 9 bases. Trimming removed 0 bases from V and 5 bases from J; junction bases left unmatched: 5. The germline CDR1 and CDR2 sequences are MNHNY and SVGAGI (reference sequence). The CDR3 sequence is 15 residues long. The CDR3 region is CASSYSQGARNEQYF. In nucleotides, the CDR3 is TGTGCCAGCAGTTACTCACAGGGGGCAAGGAACGAGCAGTACTTC.

This chain joins TRBV28 and TRBJ1-4; 8 nucleotides agree with TRBD1. Germline V gives CDR1 MDHEN, CDR2 SYDVKM. CDR3 length: 17 residues. V shed 4 bases, J shed 3 bases, and the junction held 10 bases outside the gene matches. The CDR3 protein is CASSYGQGFSANEKLFF. The CDR3 region has the DNA TGTGCCAGCAGTTATGGACAGGGATTTAGCGCTAATGAAAAACTGTTTTTT.

This chain joins TRBV10-3 and TRBJ2-3; D call uncertain. Germline V gives CDR1 ENHRY, CDR2 SYGVKD. This CDR3 is built from 13 residues. Between the trimmed V and J ends, which lost 7 bases and 2 bases, there was a span of 10 bases. Written as DNA, the CDR3 is TGTGCCATCATGAGAGGAGACACAGATACGCAGTATTTT. Amino acids: CAIMRGDTDTQYF.

This chain joins TRBV10-3 and TRBJ2-3, with D perhaps TRBD1 (6 bases). Germline CDR1 and CDR2: ENHRY and SYGVKD. Trimming cost V 9 bases and J 6 bases, with 13 bases left between them. This CDR3 region has 12 residues. CDR3 region: CAIQGSSDTQYF. The CDR3 DNA reads as TGTGCCATACAGGGATCTAGCGATACGCAGTATTTT.

The rearrangement uses TRBV27 and TRBJ1-4; 7 bases line up with TRBD1. This CDR3 region has 16 residues. After removal of 11 bases from V and 1 base from J, the junction contained 13 bases not matched to a gene. Per germline, CDR1 MNHEY and CDR2 SMNVEV (reference sequence). Written as DNA, the CDR3 is TGTGCCGACGGACGACAGGGAGGCAGAACTAATGAAAAACTGTTTTTT. This codes for CADGRQGGRTNEKLFF.

Note on this clone: This likely reflects a read error, since a far larger clone is one base away. The gene calls are TRBV28 and TRBJ2-7; 12 nucleotides line up with TRBD1. The CDR3 has 19 amino acids. V lost 2 bases, J lost 6 bases, and 17 bases stayed unmatched. Germline loops: CDR1 MDHEN, CDR2 SYDVKM. The CDR3 protein is CASSLPGTGGYGTPCEQYF. The CDR3 nucleotides read TGTGCCAGCAGTTTACCCGGGACAGGGGGCTACGGAACCCCCTGCGAGCAGTACTTC.

With regard to this clone: A much bigger clone sits one base away, suggesting this may be a read error. The identical CDR3 is also encoded by other nucleotide sequences in the sample. The J gene is TRBJ1-2, the V gene TRBV29-1, with TRBD1 matching 7 bases. CDR3 length: 14 amino acids. The junction had 14 bases not matched to a gene; V was cut back by 7 bases and J by 6 bases. The V gene's germline CDR1 is SQVTM and CDR2 ANQGSEA. In DNA form, the CDR3 reads TGCAGCGCTGGGACAGCGCACTCGTGGGATGGCTACACCTTC. Translation: CSAGTAHSWDGYTF.

This clone showed up many times. The same CDR3 arises from other DNA sequences in this sample as well. The chain couples TRBV19 to TRBJ2-7, with D perhaps TRBD1 or TRBD2 (7 bases each). CDR3 size: 15 residues. Between the trimmed V and J ends, which lost 10 bases and 4 bases, there was a span of 23 bases. Germline CDR1 and CDR2: LNHDA and SQIVND (reference sequence). The CDR3 here is CATKYGRDSSYEQYF. Written as DNA, the CDR3 is TGTGCCACCAAGTATGGGAGGGACAGCTCGTACGAGCAGTACTTC. Full variable domain (missing parts from reference TRBV19 and TRBJ2-7): DGGITQSPKYLFRKEGQNVTLSCEQNLNHDAMYWYRQDPGQGLRLIYYSQIVNDFQKGDIAEGYSVSREKKESFPLTVTSAQKNPTAFYLCATKYGRDSSYEQYFGPGTRLTVT.

The rearrangement uses TRBV27 and TRBJ1-2; D possibly corresponds to TRBD1 (5 bases). Trimming removed 0 bases at V and 1 base at J, with 9 bases between. Germline V gene sequence: CDR1 MNHEY, CDR2 SMNVEV (reference sequence). The CDR3 sequence is 15 residues long. CDR3 amino acids: CASSLSGVNNYGYTF. The CDR3 DNA is TGTGCCAGCAGTTTATCGGGGGTTAATAACTATGGCTACACCTTC.

In DNA form, the CDR3 reads TGTGCCAGCAGCGGGGACACCACCCACAATGAGCAGTTCTTC. Amino acid sequence: CASSGDTTHNEQFF. This sequence joins TRBV6-4 and TRBJ2-1, with a weak D call TRBD1 (6 bases). Looked up from germline, CDR1 is MRHNA and CDR2 is SNTAGT. This CDR3 comprises 14 residues. Trimming cost V 6 bases and J 5 bases, with 14 bases left between them.

The chain employs TRBV5-1 and TRBJ1-3; 7 nucleotides align to TRBD1. This CDR3 spans 16 amino acids. Trimming removed 0 bases from V and 3 bases from J; junction bases left unmatched: 6. Germline values: CDR1 SGHRS, CDR2 YFSETQ. CDR3 nucleotide sequence: TGCGCCAGCAGCTTGGTTCCAGGGGGATATGGAAACACCATATATTTT. This codes for CASSLVPGGYGNTIYF.

The CDR3 spells CASRALGDPAPGANVLTF. CDR3 bases: TGTGCCAGCAGGGCCCTCGGAGACCCGGCCCCTGGGGCCAACGTCCTGACTTTC. The rearrangement links TRBV7-9 to TRBJ2-6; D is undetermined. Germline-derived CDR1 and CDR2 are SEHNR and FQNEAQ (reference sequence). The germline V and J ends were trimmed by 6 bases and 2 bases, with 20 bases remaining between them. CDR3 length: 18 residues.

About this clone: A read error may account for a junction end that differs from germline. In the same sample, other DNA sequences code for this CDR3. The V gene is TRBV6-5, the J gene TRBJ1-1; D ambiguous. This CDR3 region has 15 residues. Germline CDR1 reads MNHEY; CDR2 reads SVGAGI. CDR3 sequence (DNA): TGTGCCAGCAGCCACGGGCGAGGGTATAGTACTGAAGCTTTTTTT. This encodes CASSHGRGYSTEAFF.

This sequence joins TRBV19 and TRBJ2-2, with a possible D match to TRBD1 (6 bases). This CDR3 is built from 14 residues. The germline V and J ends were trimmed by 8 bases and 4 bases, with 14 bases remaining between them. Germline V gene sequence: CDR1 LNHDA, CDR2 SQIVND (reference sequence). DNA for the CDR3: TGTGCCAGTCGCAAGATGGGGGCCACCGGGGAGCTGTTTTTT. Translation gives CASRKMGATGELFF.

V usage is TRBV4-2 and J usage is TRBJ1-2; no clear D gene. From germline, CDR1 is LGHNA and CDR2 YNFKEQ. Deletions cut 1 base from V and 3 bases from J, with 12 bases between. The CDR3 has 15 amino acids. The CDR3, as DNA: TGTGCCAGCAGCCAAGTCGGGCGGCTTGACTATGGCTACACCTTC. Amino acids: CASSQVGRLDYGYTF.

The chain recombines TRBV7-3 with TRBJ2-1; the match to TRBD1 covers 7 bases. The V and J ends lost 3 bases and 6 bases, in that order; junction bases with no gene match: 8. Germline values: CDR1 SGHTA, CDR2 FQGTGA. The CDR3 is 15 residues long. The CDR3 loop reads CASSLATGFLNEQFF. CDR3 coding DNA: TGTGCCAGCAGCTTGGCGACAGGGTTCCTCAATGAGCAGTTCTTC.

This rearrangement joins TRBV6-6 to TRBJ1-2, with a possible D match to TRBD1 (6 bases). V was cut by 6 bases and J by 4 bases, with 12 bases left in between. Germline assignment: CDR1 MNHNY and CDR2 SVGAGI (reference sequence). The CDR3 runs to 13 residues. In nucleotides, the CDR3 is TGTGCCAGCAGGGAAGGGGGGACCTATGGCTACACCTTC. Amino acids: CASREGGTYGYTF.

The chain employs TRBV7-6 and TRBJ1-1; maybe TRBD1 (6 bases). The CDR3 covers 14 residues. The germline V gene has CDR1 SGHVS and CDR2 FNYEAQ. V lost 2 bases and J 5 bases, leaving 12 bases between the germline ends. The CDR3 DNA reads TGTGCCAGCAGCTTACCAGGGGTGTGGACTGAAGCTTTCTTT. This sequence encodes CASSLPGVWTEAFF.

V is TRBV7-9 and J is TRBJ2-2; the match to TRBD1 covers 7 bases. Germline assignment: CDR1 SEHNR and CDR2 FQNEAQ (reference sequence). The CDR3 extends over 13 amino acids. V shed 11 bases, J shed 1 base, and the junction held 4 bases outside the gene matches. CDR3: CAVDRMNTGELFF. The CDR3 nucleotides are TGTGCCGTGGACAGGATGAACACCGGGGAGCTGTTTTTT.

The V call is TRBV4-3, the J call TRBJ1-1; weak D call: TRBD1 (5 bases). The V end lost 2 bases, the J end lost 7 bases, and 20 bases lay between the germline ends. From germline, CDR1 is LGHNA and CDR2 YSLEER. The CDR3 runs to 16 residues. The CDR3 DNA reads TGCGCCAGCAGCCAAATGTCCACCCCAGGGTTGGGTGAAGCTTTCTTT. This codes for CASSQMSTPGLGEAFF.